The following is a TCR beta chain sequence with its context. The data were taken from a study of blood T cell repertoires in COVID-19. The wider study: PBMCs, B-cell-depleted T cells, or T cells were the source of the cDNA or gDNA that made up the material.

Cohorts were based on clinical histories the participants reported. The assay was immunoSEQ multiplex PCR, and TCRdb's table has in-frame clones only and misses some. The table lists a few hundred thousand clones, more than 70% of them singletons. The CDR3 loop spans 14 amino acids. Germline assignment: CDR1 SGHVS and CDR2 FQNEAQ. Trimming took 9 bases from V and 2 from J; bases not matched to a gene: 9. The sample consisted of PBMCs or T cells enriched from blood (not recorded which). This chain links TRBV7-8 with TRBJ2-7, with 8 positions matching TRBD2. This clonotype was sampled from a woman under 30 who had recovered from COVID-19. As DNA, the CDR3 is TGTGCCAGTAAAACTAGCGGCGCTACCTACGAGCAGTACTTC. Encoded protein: CASKTSGATYEQYF.